Listed below are T cell receptor beta chains from one sample, sequenced in a study of CD8 T cells in Susac syndrome. MiXCR was run by TCRdb on the immunoSEQ multiplex PCR reads, yielding one entry per CDR3 protein. The repertoire holds about 120,000 distinct CDR3 sequences, with just under 95% as singletons. The specimen sequenced was CD8+ T cells from PBMCs. These TCRs come from a human donor in good health. Each CDR3 is given with its conserved first and last residue. The D gene is left open where the match is weak. Clone size is not always given. Where it is, it says once, few, many or a class for expanded clones.

clone_size: .
d_call: .
j_call: TRBJ2-7
v_call: TRBV12-3/TRBV12-4
cdr3_nt: TGTGCCAGCAGTTTAATGGGTTCCTACGAGCAGTACTTC
cdr3_aa: CASSLMGSYEQYF

clone_size: .
d_call: TRBD1
j_call: TRBJ2-3
v_call: TRBV20-1
cdr3_nt: TGCAGTGCCCGACAGGGGGAGTATCGAGATACGCAGTATTTT
cdr3_aa: CSARQGEYRDTQYF

clone_size: .
d_call: TRBD1
j_call: TRBJ1-1
v_call: TRBV6-2/TRBV6-3
cdr3_nt: TGTGCCAGCAACTGGGACAGGGCGAACACTGAAGCTTTCTTT
cdr3_aa: CASNWDRANTEAFF

clone_size: .
d_call: .
j_call: TRBJ1-1
v_call: TRBV6-2/TRBV6-3
cdr3_nt: TGTGCCAGCAGTTATGACTCCCTGCACGCTTTCTTT
cdr3_aa: CASSYDSLHAFF

clone_size: .
d_call: TRBD1
j_call: TRBJ1-4
v_call: TRBV10-3
cdr3_nt: TGTGCCATCAGTGCCGGGACAGCGTCTGTCCCAGCTAATGAAAAACTGTTTTTT
cdr3_aa: CAISAGTASVPANEKLFF

clone_size: .
d_call: .
j_call: TRBJ1-2
v_call: TRBV3-1
cdr3_nt: TGTGCCAGCAGCCAAGGATACCGGGAACTGCGTGGCTACACCTTC
cdr3_aa: CASSQGYRELRGYTF

clone_size: .
d_call: .
j_call: TRBJ2-7
v_call: TRBV29-1
cdr3_nt: TGCAGCGTGGCCGGGACCCCAAGAGGATCCTACGAGCAGTACTTC
cdr3_aa: CSVAGTPRGSYEQYF

clone_size: .
d_call: .
j_call: TRBJ2-2
v_call: TRBV19
cdr3_nt: TGTGCCAGTAGATTGTGGGAGTCCAACGGGGAGCTGTTTTTT
cdr3_aa: CASRLWESNGELFF

clone_size: .
d_call: TRBD1
j_call: TRBJ1-2
v_call: TRBV29-1
cdr3_nt: TGCAGCGTTGAGAGTTCGGACAGGGGTTTTGGTGGCTACACCTTC
cdr3_aa: CSVESSDRGFGGYTF

clone_size: .
d_call: .
j_call: TRBJ2-7
v_call: TRBV2
cdr3_nt: TGTGCCAGCAGTCAAAACAATCGGAGCTCCTACGAGCAGTACTTC
cdr3_aa: CASSQNNRSSYEQYF

clone_size: .
d_call: .
j_call: TRBJ2-5
v_call: TRBV6-1
cdr3_nt: TGTGCCAGCAGTGCGTGGGTACAAGAGACCCAGTACTTC
cdr3_aa: CASSAWVQETQYF

clone_size: .
d_call: .
j_call: TRBJ2-3
v_call: TRBV7-2
cdr3_nt: TGTGCCAGCAGCGCTAACTGGGGGGATACGCAGTATTTT
cdr3_aa: CASSANWGDTQYF

clone_size: .
d_call: .
j_call: TRBJ2-2
v_call: TRBV5-1
cdr3_nt: TGCGCCAGCAGTAGGGCGGCTCGGAACACCGGGGAGCTGTTTTTT
cdr3_aa: CASSRAARNTGELFF

clone_size: few
d_call: .
j_call: TRBJ1-5
v_call: TRBV11-2
cdr3_nt: TGTGCCAGCAGCTCCCAGGTTAATCAGCCCCAGCATTTT
cdr3_aa: CASSSQVNQPQHF

clone_size: .
d_call: .
j_call: TRBJ1-1
v_call: TRBV29-1
cdr3_nt: TGCAGCGTCGCCAAACGGGGCCTCCGGAGTAACACTGAAGCTTTCTTT
cdr3_aa: CSVAKRGLRSNTEAFF

clone_size: once
d_call: .
j_call: TRBJ2-3
v_call: TRBV7-2
cdr3_nt: TGTGCCAGCAGCTTAGACCCTTCCACAGATACGCAGTATTTT
cdr3_aa: CASSLDPSTDTQYF

clone_size: few
d_call: .
j_call: TRBJ2-7
v_call: TRBV6-2/TRBV6-3
cdr3_nt: TGTGCCAGCAGTTACCCAGGGTACGAGCAGTACTTC
cdr3_aa: CASSYPGYEQYF

clone_size: .
d_call: .
j_call: TRBJ1-2
v_call: TRBV2
cdr3_nt: TGTGCCAGCAGTCATTCGACCGGTAACTATGGCTACACCTTC
cdr3_aa: CASSHSTGNYGYTF

clone_size: .
d_call: .
j_call: TRBJ1-3
v_call: TRBV10-3
cdr3_nt: TGTGCCACCAGGCGCATTGAACAGCTCTCTGGAAACACCATATATTTT
cdr3_aa: CATRRIEQLSGNTIYF

clone_size: .
d_call: .
j_call: TRBJ2-2
v_call: TRBV7-2
cdr3_nt: TGTGCCAGCAGCTTAAGAGGGCAGCGGACCGGGGAGCTGTTTTTT
cdr3_aa: CASSLRGQRTGELFF

clone_size: .
d_call: .
j_call: TRBJ2-2
v_call: TRBV19
cdr3_nt: TGTGCCAGTAGTATCCCGCCATCCGGGGAGCTGTTTTTT
cdr3_aa: CASSIPPSGELFF

clone_size: .
d_call: .
j_call: TRBJ2-1
v_call: TRBV30
cdr3_nt: TGTGCCTGGAGTTACGGGAGTGGGTCCCATGAGCAGTTCTTC
cdr3_aa: CAWSYGSGSHEQFF

clone_size: .
d_call: .
j_call: TRBJ2-6
v_call: TRBV12-3/TRBV12-4
cdr3_nt: TGTGCCAGCAGCCGCGACGCCTGGGGGGCCAACGTCCTGACTTTC
cdr3_aa: CASSRDAWGANVLTF

clone_size: .
d_call: TRBD1
j_call: TRBJ1-5
v_call: TRBV20-1
cdr3_nt: TGCAGTGCCAGTCTCGGGGGGACAGGGGACCAGCCCCAGCATTTT
cdr3_aa: CSASLGGTGDQPQHF

clone_size: once
d_call: TRBD2
j_call: TRBJ2-5
v_call: TRBV29-1
cdr3_nt: TGCAGCGTGGAATCGGGACTAGCGGGCGTAATCCAAGAGACCCAGTACTTC
cdr3_aa: CSVESGLAGVIQETQYF

clone_size: .
d_call: .
j_call: TRBJ2-6
v_call: TRBV18
cdr3_nt: TGTGCCAGCTCCGAGAACTCTGGGGCCAACGTCCTGACTTTC
cdr3_aa: CASSENSGANVLTF

clone_size: few
d_call: .
j_call: TRBJ1-5
v_call: TRBV13
cdr3_nt: TGTGCCAGCAGCTCCGGCAATCAGCCCCAGCATTTT
cdr3_aa: CASSSGNQPQHF

clone_size: .
d_call: TRBD2
j_call: TRBJ2-2
v_call: TRBV5-4
cdr3_nt: TGTGCCAGCAGCTTTGCGGGAGTTGACACCGGGGAGCTGTTTTTT
cdr3_aa: CASSFAGVDTGELFF

clone_size: .
d_call: .
j_call: TRBJ2-7
v_call: TRBV13
cdr3_nt: TGTGCCAGCAGCCAAGACGGGGGCGCCTACGAGCAGTACTTC
cdr3_aa: CASSQDGGAYEQYF